Following are 10 T cell receptor beta chains from one sample sequenced in a study of blood T cell repertoires in COVID-19. The method was immunoSEQ multiplex PCR; TCRdb's version includes in-frame clones alone and lacks a portion of them. The data hold about 270,000 clones, with 85% to 90% observed a single time. Sample: PBMCs or T cells enriched from blood (not recorded which). These receptors were taken from a woman aged 60-75 years who had recovered from COVID-19.

The V gene is TRBV15, the J gene TRBJ1-4; 8 bases line up with TRBD1. Germline V CDR1 and CDR2: LNHNV, YYDKDF (reference sequence). CDR3 length: 15 residues. The V and J ends lost 3 bases and 2 bases, in that order; junction bases with no gene match: 2. CDR3 bases: TGTGCCACCAGCAGCGACAGGGGCACTAATGAAAAACTGTTTTTT. It specifies CATSSDRGTNEKLFF.

The chain joins TRBV10-3 to TRBJ1-1; 7 positions match TRBD1. The germline V gene encodes CDR1 ENHRY and CDR2 SYGVKD. The CDR3 spans 13 residues. The V segment lost 10 bases and the J segment 1 base; nucleotides outside the gene matches: 6. CDR3 amino acids: CATYGTENTEAFF. CDR3 DNA sequence: TGTGCCACCTACGGGACAGAGAACACTGAAGCTTTCTTT.

The J gene is TRBJ2-1, the V gene TRBV2; 9 bases are a match to TRBD2. V lost 5 bases to trimming and J lost 5 bases; unmatched junction nucleotides: 10. CDR3 length: 16 amino acids. From germline, CDR1 is SNHLY and CDR2 FYNNEI. CDR3 in amino acids: CASSRWPGLADNEQFF. CDR3 DNA: TGTGCCAGCAGTAGATGGCCGGGACTAGCAGACAATGAGCAGTTCTTC.

This rearrangement joins TRBV6-5 to TRBJ1-2; TRBD1 aligns across 9 bases. This CDR3 is built from 13 residues. The junction had 8 bases not matched to a gene; V was cut back by 7 bases and J by 8 bases. Germline V CDR1 and CDR2: MNHEY, SVGAGI. As DNA, the CDR3 is TGTGCCAGCACTTTCCGGGACAGGGCAGGCTACACCTTC. Its protein is CASTFRDRAGYTF.

The chain uses TRBV24-1 and TRBJ2-2; the D is unclear. Germline V gene lookup returns CDR1 KGHDR and CDR2 SFDVKD. The CDR3 spans 14 residues. V lost 5 bases and J 5 bases, leaving 11 bases between the germline ends. CDR3 sequence (DNA): TGTGCCACCAGTGGGGCTGGTAGGACCGGGGAGCTGTTTTTT. It specifies CATSGAGRTGELFF.

V is TRBV5-4 and J is TRBJ1-5; TRBD1 aligns across 9 bases. The CDR3 loop spans 15 amino acids. Germline loops: CDR1 SGHNT, CDR2 YYREEE (reference sequence). With 4 bases clipped from V and 0 bases from J, the junction kept 2 bases outside the gene matches. The CDR3 DNA is TGTGCCAGCAGCCCGGACAGGGGTAGCAATCAGCCCCAGCATTTT. Amino acid sequence: CASSPDRGSNQPQHF.

The chain combines TRBV6-6 with TRBJ1-5, with no clear D. This CDR3 is 12 amino acids long. Germline V CDR1 and CDR2: MNHNY, SVGAGI (reference sequence). Trimming took off 10 bases at V and 5 bases at J, with 12 bases between the two ends. CDR3 residues: CATTTGYQPQHF. The CDR3 DNA follows: TGTGCCACCACGACGGGTTATCAGCCCCAGCATTTT.

This clone was observed at least ten times. V usage is TRBV2 and J usage is TRBJ1-5; D is possibly TRBD1 (5 bases). CDR1 is SNHLY, CDR2 FYNNEI, per germline. This CDR3 spans 14 amino acids. The V and J ends lost 0 bases and 7 bases respectively, with 10 bases between them. CDR3 nucleotides: TGTGCCAGCAGTGAAGCATCGGGGGACCAGCCCCAGCATTTT. This encodes CASSEASGDQPQHF.

V gene TRBV28 combines with J gene TRBJ2-5, with 8 bases identical to TRBD1. Losses at the gene ends were 2 bases for V and 2 bases for J; bases not matched to a gene: 16. The germline CDR1 and CDR2 sequences are MDHEN and SYDVKM. The CDR3 contains 19 residues. In nucleotides, the CDR3 is TGTGCCAGCAGTTTACGGGACAGGCAGCCGAGTCCGACACAAGAGACCCAGTACTTC. Translating it yields CASSLRDRQPSPTQETQYF.

This chain uses TRBV5-4 with TRBJ1-3; D not certain. Trimming removed 0 bases from V and 2 bases from J, with 3 bases in between. CDR3 size: 13 residues. Germline loops: CDR1 SGHNT, CDR2 YYREEE (reference sequence). Here the CDR3 DNA reads TGTGCCAGCAGCTTGGACACTGGAAACACCATATATTTT. Translating it yields CASSLDTGNTIYF.